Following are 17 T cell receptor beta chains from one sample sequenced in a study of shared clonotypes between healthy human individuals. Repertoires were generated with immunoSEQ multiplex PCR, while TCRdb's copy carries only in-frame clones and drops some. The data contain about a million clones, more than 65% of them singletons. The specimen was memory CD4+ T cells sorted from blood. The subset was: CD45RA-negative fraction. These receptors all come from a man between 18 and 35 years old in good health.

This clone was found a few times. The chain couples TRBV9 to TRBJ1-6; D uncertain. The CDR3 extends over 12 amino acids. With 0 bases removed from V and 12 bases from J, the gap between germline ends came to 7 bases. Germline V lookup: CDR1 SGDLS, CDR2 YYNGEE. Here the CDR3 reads CASSVDVQPLHF. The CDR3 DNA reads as TGTGCCAGCAGCGTAGATGTTCAACCCCTCCACTTT.

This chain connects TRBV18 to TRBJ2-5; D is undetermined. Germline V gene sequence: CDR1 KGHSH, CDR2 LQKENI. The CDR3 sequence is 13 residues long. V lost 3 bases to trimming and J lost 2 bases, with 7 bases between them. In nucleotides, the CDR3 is TGTGCCAGCTCACCGATGGGACAAGAGACCCAGTACTTC. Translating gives CASSPMGQETQYF.

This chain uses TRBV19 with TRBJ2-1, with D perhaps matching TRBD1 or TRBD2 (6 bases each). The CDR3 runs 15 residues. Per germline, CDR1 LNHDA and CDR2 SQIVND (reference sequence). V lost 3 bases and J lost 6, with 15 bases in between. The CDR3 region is CASSMGGLGLNEQFF. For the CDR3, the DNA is TGTGCCAGTAGTATGGGGGGCCTCGGTCTCAATGAGCAGTTCTTC.

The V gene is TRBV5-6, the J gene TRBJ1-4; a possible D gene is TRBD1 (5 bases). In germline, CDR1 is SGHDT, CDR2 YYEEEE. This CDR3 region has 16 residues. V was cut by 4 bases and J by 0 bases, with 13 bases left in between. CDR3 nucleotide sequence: TGTGCCAGCAGCCCGAGCGGACATTCAACTAATGAAAAACTGTTTTTT. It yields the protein CASSPSGHSTNEKLFF.

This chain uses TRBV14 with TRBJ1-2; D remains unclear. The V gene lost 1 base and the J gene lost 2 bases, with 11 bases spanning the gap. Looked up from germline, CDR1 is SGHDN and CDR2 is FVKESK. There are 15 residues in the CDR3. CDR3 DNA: TGTGCCAGCAGCCAAGGCGGGAGAGCAAACTATGGCTACACCTTC. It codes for CASSQGGRANYGYTF.

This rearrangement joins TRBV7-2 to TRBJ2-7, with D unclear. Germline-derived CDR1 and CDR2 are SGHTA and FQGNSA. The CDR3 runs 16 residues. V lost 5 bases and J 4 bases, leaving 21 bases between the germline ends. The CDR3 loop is CASSARWETSQYEQYF. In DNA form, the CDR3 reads TGTGCCAGCAGCGCTAGGTGGGAAACCAGTCAGTACGAGCAGTACTTC.

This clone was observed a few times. The CDR3 region is CASSLRRYLDAFF. CDR3 DNA: TGTGCCAGCAGTTTAAGACGGTATCTTGATGCTTTCTTT. The chain joins TRBV28 to TRBJ1-1; D unresolved. V lost 2 bases and J lost 11, with 15 bases in between. The CDR3 contains 13 residues. CDR1 and CDR2 (germline): MDHEN, SYDVKM.

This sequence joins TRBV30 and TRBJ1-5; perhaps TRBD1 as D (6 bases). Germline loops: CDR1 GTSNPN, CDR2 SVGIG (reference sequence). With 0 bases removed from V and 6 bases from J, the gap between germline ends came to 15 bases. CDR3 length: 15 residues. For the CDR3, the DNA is TGTGCCTGGAGTGTATTGACGGGGGCAGGTCAGCCCCAGCATTTT. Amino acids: CAWSVLTGAGQPQHF. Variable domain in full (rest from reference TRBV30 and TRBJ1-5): SQTIHQWPATLVQPVGSPLSLECTVEGTSNPNLYWYRQAAGRGLQLLFYSVGIGQISSEVPQNLSASRPQDRQFILSSKKLLLSDSGFYLCAWSVLTGAGQPQHFGDGTRLSIL.

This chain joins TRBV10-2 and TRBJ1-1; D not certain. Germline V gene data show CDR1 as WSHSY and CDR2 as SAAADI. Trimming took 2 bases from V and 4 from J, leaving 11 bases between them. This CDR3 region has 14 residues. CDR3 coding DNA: TGCGCCAGCAGTGAGACCCGGGAGGGCACTGAAGCTTTCTTT. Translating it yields CASSETREGTEAFF.

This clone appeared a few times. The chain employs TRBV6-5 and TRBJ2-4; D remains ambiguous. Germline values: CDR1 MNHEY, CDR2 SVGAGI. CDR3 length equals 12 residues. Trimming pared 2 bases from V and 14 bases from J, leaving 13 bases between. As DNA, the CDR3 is TGTGCCAGCAGTTACACGGCCAGCGAGGAGTACTTC. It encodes CASSYTASEEYF.

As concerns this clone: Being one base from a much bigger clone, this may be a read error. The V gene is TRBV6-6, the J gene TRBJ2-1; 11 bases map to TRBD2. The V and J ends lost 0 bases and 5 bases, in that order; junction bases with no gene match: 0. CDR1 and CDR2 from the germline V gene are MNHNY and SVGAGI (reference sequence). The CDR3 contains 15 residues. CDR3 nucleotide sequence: TGTGCCAGCAGTTACTCGACTAGCGGGGACAATGAGCAGTTCTTC. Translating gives CASSYSTSGDNEQFF.

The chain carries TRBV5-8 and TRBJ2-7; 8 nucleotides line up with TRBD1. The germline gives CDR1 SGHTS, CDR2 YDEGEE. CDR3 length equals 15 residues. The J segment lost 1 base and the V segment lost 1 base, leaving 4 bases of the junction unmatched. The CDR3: CASSLKDRVSYEQYF. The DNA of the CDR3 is TGTGCCAGCAGCTTGAAGGACAGGGTGTCCTACGAGCAGTACTTC. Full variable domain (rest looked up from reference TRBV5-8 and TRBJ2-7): EAGVTQSPTHLIKTRGQQATLRCSPISGHTSVYWYQQALGLGLQFLLWYDEGEERNRGNFPPRFSGRQFPNYSSELNVNALELEDSALYLCASSLKDRVSYEQYFGPGTRLTVT.

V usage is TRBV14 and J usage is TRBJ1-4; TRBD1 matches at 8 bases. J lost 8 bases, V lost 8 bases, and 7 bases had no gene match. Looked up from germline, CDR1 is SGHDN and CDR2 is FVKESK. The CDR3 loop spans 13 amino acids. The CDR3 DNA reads TGTGCCAGCCGATATGGACAGGGAGAAAAACTGTTTTTT. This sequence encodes CASRYGQGEKLFF.

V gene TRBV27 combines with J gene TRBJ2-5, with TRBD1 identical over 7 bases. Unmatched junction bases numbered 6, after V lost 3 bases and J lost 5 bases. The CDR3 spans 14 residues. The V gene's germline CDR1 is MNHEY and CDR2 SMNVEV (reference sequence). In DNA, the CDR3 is TGTGCCAGCAGTTTCTCCAGGGGGTATGAGACCCAGTACTTC. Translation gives CASSFSRGYETQYF.

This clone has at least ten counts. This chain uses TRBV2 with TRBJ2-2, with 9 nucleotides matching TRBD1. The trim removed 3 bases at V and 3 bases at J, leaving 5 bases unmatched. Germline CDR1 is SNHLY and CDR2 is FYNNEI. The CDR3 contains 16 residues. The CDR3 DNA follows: TGTGCCAGCAGTGAGGGGACAGGGATACACACCGGGGAGCTGTTTTTT. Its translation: CASSEGTGIHTGELFF.

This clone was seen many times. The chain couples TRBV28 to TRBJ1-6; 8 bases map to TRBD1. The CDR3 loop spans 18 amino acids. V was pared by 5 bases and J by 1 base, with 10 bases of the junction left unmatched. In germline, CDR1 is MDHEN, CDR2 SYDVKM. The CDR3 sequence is CASSESRGLGSYNSPLHF. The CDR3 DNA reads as TGTGCCAGCAGTGAGAGCAGGGGGCTTGGGTCCTATAATTCACCCCTCCACTTT.

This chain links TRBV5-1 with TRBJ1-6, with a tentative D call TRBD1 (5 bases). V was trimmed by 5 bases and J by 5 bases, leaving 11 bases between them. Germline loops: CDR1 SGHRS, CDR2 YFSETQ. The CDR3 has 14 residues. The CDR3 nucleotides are TGCGCCAGCAGTTTCGACAGTAATAATTCACCCCTCCACTTT. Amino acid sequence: CASSFDSNNSPLHF.